This TCR beta chain appears in the sequencing data of a study of Graves' ophthalmopathy and Graves' hyperthyroidism. This clonotype has just a few counts. Transcripts of RNA were the source for amplifying TCR beta CDR3 regions. The first-round RT-PCR employed HTBI primers together with the Qiagen OneStep RT-PCR kit. A multiplex PCR was then performed as the second round. TCRdb recomputed calls from the multiplex PCR reads with MiXCR, one row per CDR3 protein. The data hold 300,000 to 400,000 distinct CDR3 sequences, with about a sixth observed a single time. The CDR3 consists of 14 residues. Germline assignment: CDR1 MGHDK and CDR2 SYGVNS. V was pared by 0 bases and J by 1 base, with 6 bases between.

The rearrangement uses TRBV25-1 and TRBJ2-5, with D uncertain. Sequencing was performed on peripheral blood. The TCR sequence derives from an adult woman with stable Graves' hyperthyroidism. CDR3 sequence reads: CASSEYNSQETQYF. The CDR3 DNA follows: TGTGCCAGCAGTGAATACAACAGCCAAGAGACCCAGTACTTC.